The entry below describes one T cell receptor (beta chain). This sample was taken from a study of blood T cell repertoires in COVID-19. Study at large: From the United States, Italy and Spain came samples of acute and convalescent COVID-19. Sources were T cells, B-cell-depleted T cells, or PBMCs; the material itself was cDNA or gDNA.

In the source study's methods: Amplified reference gene primers provided the basis for estimating nucleated cell counts. Profiling relied on immunoSEQ multiplex PCR, and the TCRdb table lists in-frame clones only, not all of them. V and J calls and clone size are those listed in that table; D and trimming were worked out from the DNA. The sample holds 200,000 to 300,000 clones, more than 75% seen once. This TCR was sampled from a woman aged 55 to 70 who had recovered from COVID-19. The specimen sequenced was peripheral blood.

The CDR3 DNA reads as TGCGCCAGCAGCAAAGAGGGACAGGGGGCGATCGACGAGCAGTACTTC. This translates into CASSKEGQGAIDEQYF. V usage is TRBV5-1 and J usage is TRBJ2-7; 12 positions agree with TRBD1. V gave up 4 bases and J gave up 5 bases; unmatched junction bases: 10. Germline V gene lookup returns CDR1 SGHRS and CDR2 YFSETQ. The CDR3 loop spans 16 amino acids.